The 17 T cell receptor beta chains presented below share a single source sample, sequenced in a study of cytomegalovirus exposure and HLA in healthy donors. PCR involved 60 Vbeta and 13 Jbeta primers. Sequencing was performed with immunoSEQ multiplex PCR; in TCRdb, only in-frame clones are kept and a portion is missing. The profile shows over 150,000 clones, about 90% of them singletons. Material: PBMCs. The receptor set was obtained from a girl less than two years old in good health and CMV-seronegative.

The CDR3 sequence: CASSQELRTENYGYTF. In DNA form, the CDR3 reads TGCGCCAGCAGCCAAGAACTGAGGACAGAAAACTATGGCTACACCTTC. The chain couples TRBV4-1 to TRBJ1-2; TRBD1 is a possible D gene (6 bases). CDR3 length: 16 residues. The germline V and J ends were trimmed by 0 bases and 2 bases, with 13 bases remaining between them. Germline values: CDR1 MGHRA, CDR2 YSYEKL.

This clone was counted between two and nine times. The rearrangement links TRBV4-1 to TRBJ1-5, with 7 bases identical to TRBD1. Germline V gives CDR1 MGHRA, CDR2 YSYEKL. Trimming cost V 0 bases and J 5 bases; bases outside gene matches: 7. The CDR3 length is 16 residues. The CDR3 region has the DNA TGCGCCAGCAGCCAAGATTTTGACAGGGCGGATCAGCCCCAGCATTTT. It specifies CASSQDFDRADQPQHF.

The genes are TRBV5-1 and TRBJ2-3; D gene ambiguous. CDR1 SGHRS and CDR2 YFSETQ come from the germline V gene. The V end was cut by 0 bases, the J end by 7 bases, with 3 bases between. The CDR3 spans 11 residues. Here the CDR3 reads CASSLDNTQYF. CDR3 DNA: TGCGCCAGCAGCTTGGATAATACGCAGTATTTT.

This chain connects TRBV5-6 to TRBJ2-5; TRBD2 aligns across 10 bases. This CDR3 contains 14 residues. The germline CDR1 and CDR2 sequences are SGHDT and YYEEEE. The V segment lost 3 bases and the J segment 2 bases; nucleotides outside the gene matches: 1. The CDR3: CASSSAGGQETQYF. As DNA, the CDR3 is TGTGCCAGCAGCTCAGCGGGAGGGCAAGAGACCCAGTACTTC.

The chain combines TRBV9 with TRBJ1-5; no clear D gene. The length of the CDR3 is 16 residues. Trimming stripped 6 bases from V and 0 bases from J, with 16 bases between. The V gene's germline CDR1 is SGDLS and CDR2 YYNGEE. The CDR3 spells CASKGPRRASNQPQHF. The CDR3 DNA reads as TGTGCCAGCAAGGGCCCCCGGAGGGCTAGCAATCAGCCCCAGCATTTT.

The CDR3 is CASSLPGQGASSKGYTF. Here the CDR3 DNA reads TGTGCCAGCAGCTTACCGGGACAGGGCGCGAGCTCGAAGGGCTACACCTTC. The chain couples TRBV7-8 to TRBJ1-2, with TRBD1 matching over 9 bases. There are 17 residues in the CDR3. CDR1 and CDR2 from the germline V gene are SGHVS and FQNEAQ. The V gene end was trimmed by 2 bases and the J gene end by 8 bases; junction bases not matched to a gene: 15.

This sequence joins TRBV7-3 and TRBJ2-1; D is unclear. V was trimmed by 2 bases and J by 4 bases, leaving 15 bases between them. Germline assignment: CDR1 SGHTA and CDR2 FQGTGA. There are 16 residues in the CDR3. CDR3: CASSLGFRGKYNEQFF. CDR3 DNA: TGTGCCAGCAGCTTAGGGTTTCGAGGAAAATACAATGAGCAGTTCTTC.

The gene calls are TRBV6-5 and TRBJ2-3; 12 nucleotides match TRBD2. This CDR3 is built from 14 residues. CDR1 MNHEY and CDR2 SVGAGI come from the germline V gene. J lost 3 bases, V lost 5 bases, and 0 bases had no gene match. CDR3 bases: TGTGCCAGCAGTACTAGCGGGAGGACAGATACGCAGTATTTT. Protein product: CASSTSGRTDTQYF.

The chain is built from TRBV2 and TRBJ1-1; TRBD1 is a possible D gene (5 bases). CDR1 and CDR2 from the germline V gene are SNHLY and FYNNEI. With 2 bases removed from V and 1 base from J, the gap between germline ends came to 20 bases. The CDR3 runs to 18 residues. CDR3 sequence: CASSEWVSGGSPNTEAFF. The CDR3 bases are TGTGCCAGCAGTGAATGGGTCTCGGGGGGTAGCCCGAACACTGAAGCTTTCTTT.

J is TRBJ2-1 and V is TRBV12-5; the match to TRBD2 covers 13 bases. Germline V gene data show CDR1 as LGHNT and CDR2 as FRNRAP. V shed 9 bases and J 8 bases; nucleotides not matched to a gene: 13. This CDR3 comprises 16 residues. CDR3 region: CASGLKLAGGPDEQFF. DNA for the CDR3: TGTGCTAGCGGTCTTAAACTAGCGGGGGGGCCCGATGAGCAGTTCTTC. Full variable domain (outside the CDR3, taken from reference TRBV12-5 and TRBJ2-1): DARVTQTPRHKVTEMGQEVTMRCQPILGHNTVFWYRQTMMQGLELLAYFRNRAPLDDSGMPKDRFSAEMPDATLATLKIQPSEPRDSAVYFCASGLKLAGGPDEQFFGPGTRLTVL.

The chain joins TRBV30 to TRBJ1-6; 11 bases agree with TRBD1. This CDR3 is built from 16 residues. Germline V gene sequence: CDR1 GTSNPN, CDR2 SVGIG (reference sequence). V trimming: 7 bases; J trimming: 1 base; junction bases outside the gene matches: 6. The CDR3 loop reads CASSGQGASYNSPLHF. CDR3 DNA sequence: TGTGCCTCTTCTGGACAGGGGGCTTCCTATAATTCACCCCTCCACTTT. The whole variable domain, filled in from reference TRBV30 and TRBJ1-6, reads SQTIHQWPATLVQPVGSPLSLECTVEGTSNPNLYWYRQAAGRGLQLLFYSVGIGQISSEVPQNLSASRPQDRQFILSSKKLLLSDSGFYLCASSGQGASYNSPLHFGNGTRLTVT.

CDR3 in amino acids: CAISTENLGSPLHF. Here the CDR3 DNA reads TGTGCCATCTCGACAGAGAATTTAGGTTCACCCCTCCACTTT. The J gene is TRBJ1-6, the V gene TRBV10-3; D may be TRBD1 (5 bases). The CDR3 consists of 14 residues. Looked up from germline, CDR1 is ENHRY and CDR2 is SYGVKD. Trimming removed 8 bases at V and 9 bases at J, with 17 bases between.

This chain uses TRBV29-1 with TRBJ1-1, with TRBD1 as a possible D gene (6 bases). The CDR3 is 14 residues long. Trimming removed 5 bases at V and 0 bases at J, with 13 bases between. Looked up from germline, CDR1 is SQVTM and CDR2 is ANQGSEA. In DNA, the CDR3 is TGCAGCGTTCAGGGGCTAACTATGAACACTGAAGCTTTCTTT. Its translation is CSVQGLTMNTEAFF.

This clone was seen a handful of times. V is TRBV6-5 and J is TRBJ2-7; TRBD2 is a possible D gene (6 bases). The CDR3 spans 15 residues. The germline V and J ends were trimmed by 6 bases and 2 bases, with 17 bases remaining between them. Germline CDR1 is MNHEY and CDR2 is SVGAGI. CDR3 residues: CASRRHSGTTYEQYF. The CDR3 nucleotides are TGTGCCAGCAGACGCCATAGCGGAACCACCTACGAGCAGTACTTC.

V usage is TRBV13 and J usage is TRBJ2-1; D uncertain. V lost 1 base and J lost 2, with 12 bases in between. The CDR3 covers 16 residues. Looked up from germline, CDR1 is PRHDT and CDR2 is FYEKMQ (reference sequence). CDR3 in DNA: TGTGCCAGCAGCTTAGTAGCCAAAAGTCCCTACAATGAGCAGTTCTTC. It translates to CASSLVAKSPYNEQFF. Full variable domain (remainder filled in from reference TRBV13 and TRBJ2-1): AAGVIQSPRHLIKEKRETATLKCYPIPRHDTVYWYQQGPGQDPQFLISFYEKMQSDKGSIPDRFSAQQFSDYHSELNMSSLELGDSALYFCASSLVAKSPYNEQFFGPGTRLTVL.

This clone appeared once. This chain uses TRBV7-9 with TRBJ2-1; D is unresolved. Trimming cost V 2 bases and J 0 bases, with 17 bases left between them. This CDR3 region has 18 residues. The germline V gene has CDR1 SEHNR and CDR2 FQNEAQ (reference sequence). The CDR3 reads CASSLPREPRFSYNEQFF. The CDR3 DNA reads TGTGCCAGCAGCTTACCTAGAGAACCTAGATTCTCCTACAATGAGCAGTTCTTC. The complete variable domain, with remaining parts taken from reference TRBV7-9 and TRBJ2-1, reads DTGVSQNPRHKITKRGQNVTFRCDPISEHNRLYWYRQTLGQGPEFLTYFQNEAQLEKSRLLSDRFSAERPKGSFSTLEIQRTEQGDSAMYLCASSLPREPRFSYNEQFFGPGTRLTVL.

Here the CDR3 reads CASSQLGGNSYNEQFF. The CDR3 DNA follows: TGTGCCAGCAGCCAACTAGGGGGCAACTCCTACAATGAGCAGTTCTTC. V usage is TRBV14 and J usage is TRBJ2-1; 7 positions agree with TRBD1. The CDR3 has 16 amino acids. The germline gives CDR1 SGHDN, CDR2 FVKESK. V was clipped by 2 bases and J by 0 bases; unmatched bases: 4.